This T cell receptor (beta chain) is from a study of a mutant IDH1 vaccine in newly diagnosed glioma. Study context: The treated group averaged roughly 40 years old and was around 62% male, around 38% female. Antecedent treatment encompassed radiotherapy, temozolomide, or their combination; the majority received both. Study-wide results and caveats: Shifts in the top peripheral T cell clonotypes seemed unrelated to pseudoprogression.

The CDR3 is 17 residues long. Trimming cost V 4 bases and J 2 bases, with 19 bases left between them. Germline CDR1 and CDR2: SGHAT and FQNNGV. This table comes from immunoSEQ multiplex PCR, and its TCRdb copy is limited to in-frame clones, with some not included. Among about 59,000 clones listed, 75% to 95% were seen once. Specified time point: baseline, week 1 (first vaccination visit). Treatment in this sample: pre-vaccination baseline after standard-of-care therapy. New IDH1-mutant, ATRX-lost WHO grade 3 or 4 astrocytomas occurred in donors. Notes on this clone: Antigen specificity is unknown.

The receptor comes from a man aged 50 or older with glioma. The V and J genes are TRBV11-2 and TRBJ2-3; the D gene is possibly TRBD2 (5 bases). Specimen: PBMCs, collected from a glioma patient treated with radiotherapy, temozolomide or both. The CDR3 nucleotides are TGTGCCAGCAGCTCCCGGAGAGGACTCCGATTCACAGATACGCAGTATTTT. Amino acids: CASSSRRGLRFTDTQYF.